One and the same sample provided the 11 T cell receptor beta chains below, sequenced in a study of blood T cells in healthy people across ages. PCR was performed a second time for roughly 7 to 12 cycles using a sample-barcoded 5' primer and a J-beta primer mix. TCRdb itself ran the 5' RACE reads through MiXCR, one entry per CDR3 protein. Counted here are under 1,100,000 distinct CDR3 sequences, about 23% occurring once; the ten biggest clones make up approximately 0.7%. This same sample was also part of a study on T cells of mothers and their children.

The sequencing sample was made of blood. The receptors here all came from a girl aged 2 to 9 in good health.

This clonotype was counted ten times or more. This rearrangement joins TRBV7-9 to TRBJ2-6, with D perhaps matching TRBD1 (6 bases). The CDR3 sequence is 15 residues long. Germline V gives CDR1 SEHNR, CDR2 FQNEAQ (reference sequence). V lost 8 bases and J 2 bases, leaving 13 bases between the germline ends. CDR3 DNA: TGTGCCAGCTCGTTTACAGGGACTGGGGCCAACGTCCTGACTTTC. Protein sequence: CASSFTGTGANVLTF.

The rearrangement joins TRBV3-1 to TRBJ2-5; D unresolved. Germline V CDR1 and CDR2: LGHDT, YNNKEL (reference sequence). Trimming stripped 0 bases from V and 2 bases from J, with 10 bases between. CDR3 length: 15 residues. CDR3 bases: TGTGCCAGCAGCCAAGATTGGGCAGCTCAAGAGACCCAGTACTTC. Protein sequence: CASSQDWAAQETQYF.

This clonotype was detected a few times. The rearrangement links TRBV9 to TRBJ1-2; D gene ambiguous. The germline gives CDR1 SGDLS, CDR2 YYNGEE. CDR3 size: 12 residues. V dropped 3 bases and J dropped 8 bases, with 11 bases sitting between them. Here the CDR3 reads CASSGRSGGYTF. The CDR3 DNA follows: TGTGCCAGCAGCGGGAGGTCGGGAGGCTACACCTTC.

This chain's CDR3 is CASSTGTSGGTSTDTQYF. For the CDR3, the DNA is TGTGCCAGCAGCACCGGGACTAGCGGGGGTACTAGCACAGATACGCAGTATTTT. This chain uses TRBV5-4 with TRBJ2-3, with 14 nucleotides matching TRBD2. This CDR3 is 18 amino acids long. Trimming cost V 4 bases and J 0 bases; bases outside gene matches: 7. Germline-derived CDR1 and CDR2 are SGHNT and YYREEE (reference sequence).

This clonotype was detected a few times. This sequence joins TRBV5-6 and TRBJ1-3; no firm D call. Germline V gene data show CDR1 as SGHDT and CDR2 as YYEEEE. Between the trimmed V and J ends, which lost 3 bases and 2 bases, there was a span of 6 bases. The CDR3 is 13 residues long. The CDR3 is CASSWVAGNTIYF. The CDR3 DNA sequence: TGTGCCAGCAGCTGGGTCGCTGGAAACACCATATATTTT.

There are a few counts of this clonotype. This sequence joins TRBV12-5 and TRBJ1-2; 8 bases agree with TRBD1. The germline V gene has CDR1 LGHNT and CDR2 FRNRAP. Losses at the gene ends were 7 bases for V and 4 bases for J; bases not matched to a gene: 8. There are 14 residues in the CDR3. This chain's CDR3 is CASVKTGDPYGYTF. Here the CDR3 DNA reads TGTGCTAGTGTTAAGACAGGGGATCCCTATGGCTACACCTTC.

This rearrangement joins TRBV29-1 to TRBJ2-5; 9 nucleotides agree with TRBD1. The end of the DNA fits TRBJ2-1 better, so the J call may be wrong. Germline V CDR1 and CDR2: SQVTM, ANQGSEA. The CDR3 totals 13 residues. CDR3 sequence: CSVSPTGGNEQFF. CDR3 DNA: TGCAGCGTTTCCCCGACAGGGGGGAATGAGCAGTTCTTC.

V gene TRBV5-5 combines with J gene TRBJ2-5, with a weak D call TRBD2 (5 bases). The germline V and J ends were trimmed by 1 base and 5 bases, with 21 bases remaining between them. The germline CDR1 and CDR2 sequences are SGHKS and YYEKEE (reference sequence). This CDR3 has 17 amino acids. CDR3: CASSLPVGVVSGETQYF. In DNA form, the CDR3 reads TGTGCCAGCAGCTTGCCCGTTGGGGTGGTTTCGGGGGAGACCCAGTACTTC.

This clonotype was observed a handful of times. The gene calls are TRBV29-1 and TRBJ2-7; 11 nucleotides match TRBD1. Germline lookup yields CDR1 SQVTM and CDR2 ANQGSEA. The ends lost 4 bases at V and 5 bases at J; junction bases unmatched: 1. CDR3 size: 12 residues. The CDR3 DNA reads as TGCAGCGTTGGGGACAGGGGGGACGAGCAGTACTTC. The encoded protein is CSVGDRGDEQYF.

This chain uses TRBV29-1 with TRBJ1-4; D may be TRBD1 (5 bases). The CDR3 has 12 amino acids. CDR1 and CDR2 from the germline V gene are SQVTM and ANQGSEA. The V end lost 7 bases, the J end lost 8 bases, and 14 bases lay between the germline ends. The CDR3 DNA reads TGCAGCGCTGACAGTGGCAAAGAAAAACTGTTTTTT. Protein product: CSADSGKEKLFF.

CDR3 in amino acids: CSVAPTRGQPQHF. The CDR3 DNA sequence: TGCAGCGTTGCCCCGACAAGGGGTCAGCCCCAGCATTTT. V usage is TRBV29-1 and J usage is TRBJ1-5; perhaps TRBD1 as D (5 bases). The CDR3 has 13 residues. The V gene lost 4 bases and the J gene lost 6 bases, with 13 bases spanning the gap. CDR1 SQVTM and CDR2 ANQGSEA come from the germline V gene.